This TCR beta chain derives from a study of CD8+ T cells in alopecia areata. Study context: Dosing with tofacitinib proceeded for 6 to 18 months, followed by 6 months off drug.

RNA was isolated and reverse transcribed to cDNA, the sequencing template. Assay used: immunoSEQ multiplex PCR; TCRdb lists only in-frame clones, some missing. The sample yields approximately 210,000 clones, roughly three fifths seen once. This CDR3 is built from 11 residues. Germline loops: CDR1 DFQATT, CDR2 SNEGSKA (reference sequence). Trimming removed 0 bases at V and 10 bases at J, with 6 bases between. Treatment indicated: oral pan-JAK inhibitor, 5-10 mg twice daily. In alopecia areata patients, both lesional scalp punch biopsies and peripheral blood were collected. The TCR sequence derives from a human donor with alopecia areata. The chain carries TRBV20-1 and TRBJ1-4; D is unresolved. The starting material was CD4+ T cells sorted from blood, obtained at week 4, from a patient treated with tofacitinib. The CDR3 loop reads CSARDAGKLFF. CDR3 in DNA: TGCAGTGCTAGAGATGCAGGAAAACTGTTTTTT.